These T cell receptor beta chains were read from a single sample in a study of cytomegalovirus exposure and HLA in healthy donors. Produced via immunoSEQ multiplex PCR; TCRdb's table is partial and in-frame only. The repertoire holds some 150,000 clones, with 70% to 90% as singletons. Source material: PBMCs. The receptors were gathered from a man aged 35 to 55 in good health and CMV-seronegative. Each CDR3 is given with its conserved first and last residue. Each record gives: V gene, D gene, CDR3 protein. D genes are given only for firm matches.

TRBV11-2,TRBD2,CASSLVAGGFTDTQYF
TRBV5-4,-,CASSPRGGAEAFF
TRBV7-2,TRBD2,CASGRGAAYNEQFF
TRBV5-1,-,CASSFPGNGNTIYF
TRBV4-2,-,CASSQEVGRVSSYNEQFF
TRBV5-6,-,CASSLTVSYGYTF
TRBV6-1,-,CAISRSDGSPLHF
TRBV18,-,CASSPRLQGFGGETQYF
TRBV28,TRBD1,CASSFGARGSSKSLLKETQYF
TRBV7-2,-,CASSLTRNEKLFF
TRBV28,-,CASSLNRDYGYTF
TRBV9,TRBD1,CASSVVGTGKVGELFF
TRBV7-9,-,CSSSLDSKNEKLFF
TRBV5-1,TRBD1,CASRGQGAVEQYF
TRBV6-5,-,CASSEGGAGEKLFF
TRBV7-3,TRBD2,CASSRSGPSTDTQYF
TRBV4-1,-,CASSQDRGRLHYGYTF
TRBV9,-,CASSDNSWDTQYF
TRBV2,TRBD2,CASSRLATTDTQYF
TRBV6-6,TRBD2,CASSYSGRNTGELFF
TRBV7-2,-,CASSSAVGSYEQYF
TRBV15,-,CATSRDFGGETQYF
TRBV7-3,-,CASSLPRGQTEAFF
TRBV2,TRBD1,CASRDGTGVSPLHF
TRBV7-6,-,CASSPLTGEAFF
TRBV4-3,TRBD2,CASSQDIGLGGNYYEQYF
TRBV2,-,CASSSSYEQYF
TRBV10-2,TRBD2,CASRSGGVYNEQFF
TRBV5-1,-,CASSFTGVAYEQYF
TRBV5-1,TRBD2,CASSLGSSGVERDTQYF
TRBV18,-,CASSPRTDPSGNTIYF
TRBV5-4,-,CASRKTAGDGYTF
TRBV4-1,-,CASSQEGAGSGQETQYF
TRBV6-5,-,CASSTPGGRGNTIYF
TRBV25-1,TRBD2,CASSESRIGERDYNEQFF
TRBV15,TRBD2,CATSRGTRRENEQFF
TRBV5-1,-,CASSLAPSAEGYTF
TRBV2,-,CASSDRGNYGYTF
TRBV27,TRBD1,CASTRTGEVRNTEAFF
TRBV9,-,CASSPRTGNTEAFF
TRBV6-5,-,CASSYRTAYEQYF
TRBV11-2,-,CASRGGVYEQYF
TRBV2,TRBD2,CASTPRTSGTLGEQYF
TRBV6-5,TRBD2,CASSTPGLAGNEQFF
TRBV25-1,-,CASSGKGSASYEQYF
TRBV5-6,TRBD2,CASSLGGSHYEQYF
TRBV9,TRBD2,CASSPGLAGALQETQYF
TRBV7-3,TRBD2,CASSLAGGTGELFF
TRBV18,TRBD1,CASSRQRDRDAYEQYF
TRBV9,TRBD2,CASSVGVSGGAPETQYF
TRBV10-3,TRBD1,CAIGTGNSYEQYF
TRBV10-3,TRBD2,CAISESGGANEQFF
TRBV9,-,CASSGGRDSTTNEKLFF
TRBV15,TRBD1,CATSSGTGVGLTEAFF
TRBV2,-,CASSEDRSNSNQPQHF
TRBV18,-,CASSPDSPYEQYF
TRBV19,TRBD1,CASQQRDREKLFF
TRBV5-1,TRBD1,CASSPATGGYYEQYF
TRBV6-5,TRBD2,CASSYSGGKGTYEQYF